This T cell receptor beta chain was profiled in a study of CD8 T cells in Susac syndrome. Whole-study results and caveats: The study acknowledged a relatively small number of individuals in its TCR sequencing and HLA analysis.

The CDR3 extends over 15 amino acids. V lost 2 bases and J 5 bases, leaving 15 bases between the germline ends. For this clonotype: No antigen is known for it.

CD8+ and CD4+ T cells from blood underwent TCR beta sequencing, which was carried out in a high-throughput format. Negative isolation was used for CD8+ and CD4+ T cells, and FACS enrichment was applied to TEMRA cells. Random hexamers were used to reverse transcribe an amount of roughly 0.5 to 1 ug RNA. Multiplex PCR with immunoSEQ amplified the TCR beta CDR3 across 54 Vbeta and 13 Jbeta. TCRdb reprocessed the immunoSEQ multiplex PCR reads via MiXCR and lists one record per CDR3 protein. This table holds about 170,000 distinct CDR3 sequences, 95% to 97% found once. The sequenced material came from CD4+ T cells from PBMCs. V gene TRBV12-3 or TRBV12-4 combines with J gene TRBJ2-5, with D uncertain. The TCR comes from a human donor with Susac syndrome. CDR3 sequence reads: CASSLQSIQGETQYF. CDR3 nucleotides: TGTGCCAGCAGTTTACAATCGATTCAAGGGGAGACCCAGTACTTC.